This TCR beta chain was observed in a study of blood T cell repertoires in COVID-19 (dated by TCRdb to about 2020). Notes on the research overall: The collaborator samples originated in the United States, Italy and Spain and spanned the acute and convalescent phases of COVID-19. The prospective study material was composed of cDNA or gDNA derived from T cells, B-cell-depleted T cells, or PBMCs. Subjects who had been exposed to COVID-19, were actively infected with it, or had recovered from it provided the deeply sampled blood TCRbeta repertoires that made up the dataset. The repertoires were made available in a free public database intended to serve as a resource for research on the immune response to SARS-CoV-2. Samples were obtained from the ongoing ImmuneRACE study (first 160 participants) and from 1,200 or so subjects provided by 6 global collaborators. The sample metadata nearly always contained a de-identified subject ID, COVID-19 status, age in years and sex. Where HLA class I and class II types were available, the types were taken from metadata supplied by the sample provider, not from assay-based typing.

This clone showed up just once. What this receptor recognizes is not known. It has no much larger one-base neighbor in the sample; base qualities were not kept. Trimming removed 9 bases from V and 0 bases from J, leaving 27 bases between the germline ends. CDR1 LNHDA and CDR2 SQIVND were looked up in the germline V gene (reference sequence). From cysteine to phenylalanine, the CDR3 is 19 amino acids long. Just the 57-base CDR3 DNA is kept, in frame starting at base 1. Study-wide findings and limitations: Clinical and demographic metadata were provided uncurated, with the amount varying by source and participant.

The immunoSEQ Assay, a bias-controlled multiplex PCR, was used to amplify TCRbeta CDR3 regions from genomic DNA. On the authors' methods: The number of nucleated cells in each sample was estimated from the amplification of reference gene primers within the assay. Sequence reads were collapsed and filtered to measure the absolute abundance of every unique TCRbeta CDR3 rearrangement. For each sample, productive Simpson clonality was calculated as the square root of Simpson's diversity index over productive rearrangements. The immuneACCESS repertoire file appears here via TCRdb, limited to in-frame rearrangements. These files lack a portion of the clones; in checked studies, under half of the deficit traces to unresolved V genes, and the cause of the others is not known. The V and J calls and the clone size are those of that table, but D and trimming were determined from the DNA. In all, the sample holds 80,000 to 100,000 clones, and 80% of those were seen once. The ten largest clones capture around a fifth of the sample.

Each collaborating institution followed its own protocols to collect whole blood in K2EDTA tubes. For TCRbeta analysis, collaborators shipped samples as frozen whole blood, isolated PBMCs, or DNA extracted from either of those sample types. The source material was peripheral blood. The sequence came from a human donor in a cohort sampled during active COVID-19. Recombination connected TRBV19 to TRBJ1-5, with TRBD1 tentatively as D gene (5 bases match). CDR3 loop: CASDLSSPYNGHSNQPQHF. The sequenced DNA: TGTGCCAGCGATCTCTCCAGTCCTTACAATGGACATAGCAATCAGCCCCAGCATTTT.